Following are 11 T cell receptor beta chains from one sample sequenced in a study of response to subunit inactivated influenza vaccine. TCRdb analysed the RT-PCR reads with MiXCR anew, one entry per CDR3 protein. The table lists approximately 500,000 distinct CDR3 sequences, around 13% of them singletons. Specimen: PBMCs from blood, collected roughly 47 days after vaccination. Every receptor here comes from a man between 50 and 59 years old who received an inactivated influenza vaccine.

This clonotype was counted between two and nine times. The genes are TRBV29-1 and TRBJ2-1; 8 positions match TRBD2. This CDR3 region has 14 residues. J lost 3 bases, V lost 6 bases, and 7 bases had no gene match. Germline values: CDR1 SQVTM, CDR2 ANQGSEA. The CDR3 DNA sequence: TGCAGCGTGTGTAGCGGGAATGACTACAATGAGCAGTTCTTC. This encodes CSVCSGNDYNEQFF.

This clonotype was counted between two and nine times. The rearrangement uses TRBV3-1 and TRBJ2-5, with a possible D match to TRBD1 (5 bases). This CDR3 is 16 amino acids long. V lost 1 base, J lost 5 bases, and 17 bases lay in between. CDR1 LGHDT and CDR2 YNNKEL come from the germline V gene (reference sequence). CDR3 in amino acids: CASSQVLQDLVETQYF. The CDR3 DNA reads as TGTGCCAGCAGCCAAGTGTTACAGGACCTGGTTGAGACCCAGTACTTC.

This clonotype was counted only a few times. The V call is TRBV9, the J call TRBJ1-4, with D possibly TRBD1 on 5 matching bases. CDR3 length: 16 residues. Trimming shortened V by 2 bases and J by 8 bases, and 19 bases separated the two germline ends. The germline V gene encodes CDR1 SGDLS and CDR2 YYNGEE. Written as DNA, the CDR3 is TGTGCCAGCAGCGTCGGCGGGGGGGGAAGCGGCGAAAAACTGTTTTTT. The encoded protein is CASSVGGGGSGEKLFF.

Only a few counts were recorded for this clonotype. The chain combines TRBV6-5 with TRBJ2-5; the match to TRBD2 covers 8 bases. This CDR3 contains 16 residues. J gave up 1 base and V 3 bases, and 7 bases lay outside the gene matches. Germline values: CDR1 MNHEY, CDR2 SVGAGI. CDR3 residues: CASSYSGGASQETQYF. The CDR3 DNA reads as TGTGCCAGCAGTTATTCGGGGGGGGCCAGCCAAGAGACCCAGTACTTC.

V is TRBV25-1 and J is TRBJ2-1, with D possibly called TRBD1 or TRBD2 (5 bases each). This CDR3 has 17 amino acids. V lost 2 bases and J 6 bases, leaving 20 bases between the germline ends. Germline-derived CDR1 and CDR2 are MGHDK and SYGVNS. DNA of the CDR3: TGTGCCAGCAGTGAAATGGGGTTGGGGGTGGGTTTCAATGAGCAGTTCTTC. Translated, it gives CASSEMGLGVGFNEQFF.

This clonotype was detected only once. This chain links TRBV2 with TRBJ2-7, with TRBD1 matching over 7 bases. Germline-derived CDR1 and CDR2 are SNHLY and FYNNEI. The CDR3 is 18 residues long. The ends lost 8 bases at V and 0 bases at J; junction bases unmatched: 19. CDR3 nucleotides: TGTGCCAGCTGTTCCCCAACTGAGGACAGGTTTAGCTCCTACGAGCAGTACTTC. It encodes CASCSPTEDRFSSYEQYF.

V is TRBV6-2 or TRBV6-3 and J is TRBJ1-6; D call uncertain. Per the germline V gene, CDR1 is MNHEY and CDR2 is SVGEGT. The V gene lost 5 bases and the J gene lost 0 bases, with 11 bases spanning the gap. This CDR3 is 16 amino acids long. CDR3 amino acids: CASSNPSGSYNSPLHF. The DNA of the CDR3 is TGTGCCAGCAGTAACCCCTCGGGCTCCTATAATTCACCCCTCCACTTT.

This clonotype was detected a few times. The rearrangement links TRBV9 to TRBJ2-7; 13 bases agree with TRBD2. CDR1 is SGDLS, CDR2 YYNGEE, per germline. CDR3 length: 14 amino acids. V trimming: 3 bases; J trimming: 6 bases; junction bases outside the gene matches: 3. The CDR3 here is CASSGGTSGAEQYF. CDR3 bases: TGTGCCAGCAGCGGCGGGACTAGCGGGGCCGAGCAGTACTTC.

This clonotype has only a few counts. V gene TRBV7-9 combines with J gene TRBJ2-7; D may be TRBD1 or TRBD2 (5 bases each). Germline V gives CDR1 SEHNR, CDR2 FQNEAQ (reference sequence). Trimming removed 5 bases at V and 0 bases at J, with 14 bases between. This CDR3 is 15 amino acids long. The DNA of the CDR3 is TGTGCCAGCAGCCAGGGACCCTGGGACTCCTACGAGCAGTACTTC. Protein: CASSQGPWDSYEQYF.

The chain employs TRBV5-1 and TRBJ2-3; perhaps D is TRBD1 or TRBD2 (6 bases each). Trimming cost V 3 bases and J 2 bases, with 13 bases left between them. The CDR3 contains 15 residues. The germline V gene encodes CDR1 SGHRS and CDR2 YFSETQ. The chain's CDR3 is CASSWGAGNTDTQYF. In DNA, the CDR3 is TGCGCCAGCAGCTGGGGGGCGGGAAACACAGATACGCAGTATTTT. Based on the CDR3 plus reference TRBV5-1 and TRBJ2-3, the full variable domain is KAGVTQTPRYLIKTRGQQVTLSCSPISGHRSVSWYQQTPGQGLQFLFEYFSETQRNKGNFPGRFSGRQFSNSRSEMNVSTLELGDSALYLCASSWGAGNTDTQYFGPGTRLTVL.

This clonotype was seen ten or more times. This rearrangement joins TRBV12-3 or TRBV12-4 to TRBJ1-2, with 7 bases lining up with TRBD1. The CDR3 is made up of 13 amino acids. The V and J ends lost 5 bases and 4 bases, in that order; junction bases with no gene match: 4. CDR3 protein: CASSRQGPYGYTF. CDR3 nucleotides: TGTGCCAGCAGTCGACAGGGTCCCTATGGCTACACCTTC.